The entry that follows covers one T cell receptor (beta chain) sequence. This clone is a singleton in its sample. Its cognate antigen has yet to be identified. Per-nucleotide qualities are absent, and no much larger clonotype sits a single base away. Reading the germline V gene gives CDR1 KGHSH and CDR2 LQKENI. V loses 2 bases at its end and J loses 0 bases; junction bases beyond the gene matches: 7. Including cysteine and phenylalanine, the CDR3 has 16 amino acids. Here the CDR3 DNA is all that survives: 48 bases in frame from base 1. The data belong to a study of glioma-infiltrating T cells after dendritic cell vaccination (dated by TCRdb to 2016 to 2017). About the study as a whole: The cohort comprised roughly 15 glioblastoma patients from Phase I and II dendritic cell vaccination trials, 9 newly diagnosed and 6 with recurrent disease. Survival after dendritic cell vaccination was correlated with TCR sequencing metrics, such as TIL content and the overlap between tumor and blood repertoires. Each patient got three intradermal injections of the dendritic cell vaccine, spaced at biweekly intervals, in the arm below the axilla. The vaccine consisted of monocyte-derived dendritic cells cultured roughly 7 days with IL-4 and GM-CSF, then pulsed overnight with autologous tumor lysate. In glioblastoma patients vaccinated with dendritic cells, deep sequencing of TCR beta CDR3 regions served to measure the amount of tumor-infiltrating lymphocytes and to compare repertoires between tumor and blood. Between the early 2000s and the early 2010s, patients were given autologous tumor lysate-pulsed dendritic cell vaccination. The study at large found these results: The cohort was small and heterogeneous, with few patients having full blood and tumor sets and even fewer initial-recurrent tumor pairs. No direct relationship between TCR clonality and survival was found, suggesting that a diverse polyclonal response may matter. After dendritic cell vaccination, a higher estimated pretreatment TIL content predicted longer time to progression and overall survival. The TCR overlap response model with three groups was called speculative and said to need prospective validation.

The immunoSEQ assay amplified TCRB CDR3 regions from roughly 2.1 micrograms of genomic DNA, or from all available DNA when less than that amount was available. The multiplex PCR employed 60 forward primers targeting TCR V beta segments and 13 reverse primers targeting J beta segments. To estimate reads per starting template, synthetic control templates were spiked into each sample at limiting dilution. Reads of 87 bp were generated by sequencing on the Illumina HiSeq System. In the paper's pipeline: PCR and sequencing errors were removed by merging closely related sequences with a nearest neighbor algorithm. TCR overlap was measured as the percentage of unique tumor TCR beta sequences also present in the same patient's peripheral blood. TCRdb carries this immuneACCESS record with in-frame sequences only. Its versions omit some clonotypes, under half of them owing to an unresolved V gene in the studies checked, with the rest unexplained. Clone size and the V and J calls come from that table; the DNA yielded D and trimming. The sample includes 25,000 to 35,000 clones, with around nine tenths observed a single time. The ten biggest clones cover 2.2% of the sample.

Patients were selected for having adequate residual fresh-frozen tumor tissue and more than two years of available survival data. Molecular status otherwise varied across the glioblastoma patients, but none of them carried an isocitrate dehydrogenase mutation. PBMC were collected before vaccination, two weeks after the third vaccination, and at tumor progression when it occurred. Genomic DNA was extracted with the Qiagen DNeasy Blood extraction Kit. The rearranged segments are TRBV18 and TRBJ2-7; TRBD2 lines up with 7 middle nucleotides. This receptor was identified in a human donor with glioblastoma. The material was blood, obtained before dendritic cell vaccination. The CDR3 protein is CASSPVRTRSSYEQYF. The bases read TGTGCCAGCTCACCAGTACGGACTAGGAGCTCCTACGAGCAGTACTTC.